This TCR beta chain was found in a study of T cells after posttransplantation cyclophosphamide listed by TCRdb under 2016. Broadly, across the study: The study tracked T cell repertoire reconstitution by TRB sequencing after myeloablative bone marrow transplantation using posttransplantation cyclophosphamide as GVHD prophylaxis. Blood from every one of the roughly 33 PTCy patients who had 1-year posttransplant specimens underwent TRB sequencing. TRA and TRB clonality were tightly correlated in 9 samples, so subsequent TCR analyses focused on TRB only. Public TRB sequences were checked against a database of over 3,500 sequences associated with responses to pathogens, tumor antigens, self-antigens and alloantigens. In 3 patients, TRB sequencing was also performed on up to 3 more blood samples taken 2 to 5.2 years after transplant, and in several patients, pretransplant blood was also TRB-sequenced. Samples from some 33 PTCy-treated patients and 15 to 20 related bone marrow donors of those patients were subjected to antigen receptor sequencing.

What the research found in general, with its limitations: Across more than 40 patients, TRB clonality was highly associated with recipient CMV seropositivity and CMV reactivation, and diversity in PTCy patients was similar to diversity in CNI/methotrexate controls. At 1-2 months, donor-recipient similarity was low but rose over the first year, and the later blood repertoires were often dominated by donor CD8+ memory clones. The TRB repertoires of T cells infiltrating skin or GI tract showed only limited overlap with the TRB repertoires of T cells in blood.

TRB sequencing was run on genomic DNA with either the immunoSEQ assay at survey resolution or the hsTCRB kit. As for the authors' bioinformatics: The immunoSEQ software was used for initial read processing, and the LymphoSeq R package was used for repertoire analyses. Clonality was computed as 1 minus normalized Shannon entropy, and a Gini coefficient was also calculated for each TRB dataset. To infer phenotypes in unsorted samples, TRB sequences from sorted subsets of the recipient or donor were mapped onto the unsorted samples of the same recipient. Held by TCRdb, this immuneACCESS table contains in-frame sequences only and omits some clones. Under half of the omission traces to an unresolved V gene where checked; the cause of the rest is unknown. That table is the source of V, J and clone size, and D and trimming were worked out from the DNA. The sample contains 11,000 or so clones, 80% to 90% of them found a single time. The ten largest make up 5% to 6.5% of the sample.

V trim: 2 bases; J trim: 2 bases; unmatched bases: 5. Spanning cysteine to phenylalanine, the CDR3 consists of 17 amino acids. Only CDR3 DNA remains: 51 bases, in frame from the first base. Reading the germline V gene gives CDR1 SGHTA and CDR2 FQGNSA. This clone appeared once. The clone's antigen remains unknown. No much larger clonotype is one base removed from it; base qualities were not supplied. This specimen's treatment or condition label, interpreted: high-dose cyclophosphamide on days +3 and +4 as single-agent GVHD prophylaxis. Patients in the PTCy group got busulfan and fludarabine conditioning, a marrow graft from a related or unrelated donor, and cyclophosphamide on days +3 and +4. PTCy-treated patients were drawn from a prospective multi-institutional clinical trial. Peripheral blood and bone marrow mononuclear cells were isolated by Ficoll-Hypaque density centrifugation and cryopreserved.

This chain is built from TRBV7-2 and TRBJ2-3, with 12 middle bases fitting TRBD2. The source of this sequence is a female patient in her forties or fifties who received an allogeneic stem cell transplant from a related donor, was CMV-positive, and had no GVHD. Because of the transplant, the T cells may be the graft donor's rather than the patient's own. Sequenced material: PBMCs, taken after allogeneic stem cell transplant with posttransplant cyclophosphamide. The CDR3: CASSLRLAGVPTDTQYF. The DNA reads TGTGCCAGCAGCTTAAGACTAGCGGGGGTCCCCACAGATACGCAGTATTTT.